The T cell receptor (beta chain) under discussion was sequenced for a study of blood T cells in healthy people across ages. Study findings and constraints: Comparison with aged donors showed that long-lived donors had more naive CD4+ cells and higher diversity.

On this clonotype: The antigen remains undetermined. Without the conserved terminal phenylalanine or tryptophan, this CDR3 likely stems from a read error.

CDR1 is SGHTA and CDR2 is FQGNSA in the germline V gene. V was clipped by 8 bases and J by 3 bases; unmatched bases: 5. This CDR3 contains 13 residues. Combining a sample-barcoded 5' primer with a J-beta primer mix, a second PCR ran for roughly 6 to 12 cycles. TCRdb re-called the 5' RACE reads through MiXCR, storing one row per CDR3 protein. The repertoire holds around 820,000 distinct CDR3 sequences, with roughly 25% as singletons. The sample also formed part of further work on T cells of mothers and their children. This second study says: Each mother gave over 9.5 million TCR beta CDR3 reads; each child, about 3 million.

The chain combines TRBV7-2 with TRBJ2-5, with 8 bases aligning to TRBD1. Sample: blood. This TCR was recovered from a boy younger than 18 in good health. CDR3 region: CASRDRGEETQYS. The DNA of the CDR3 is TGTGCCAGCCGCGACAGGGGTGAAGAGACCCAGTACTCC.